This TCR beta chain was profiled in a study of response to subunit inactivated influenza vaccine. Study results and caveats: The authors suggested that few new T cells are recruited per seasonal influenza vaccination.

There are a few counts of this clonotype. What it binds is unknown. TCRdb reanalysed the RT-PCR reads using MiXCR and keeps one entry per CDR3 protein. The repertoire holds hundreds of thousands of distinct CDR3 sequences, with approximately 7.1% as singletons. Germline-derived CDR1 and CDR2 are SGHRS and YFSETQ. With V trimmed by 2 bases and J by 2 bases, 5 bases remained unmatched. This CDR3 has 15 residues. This receptor was identified in a man in his fifties or sixties who received an inactivated influenza vaccine. Specimen: PBMCs from blood, collected roughly 24 months after vaccination. The V and J genes are TRBV5-1 and TRBJ1-1; 8 positions agree with TRBD1. The CDR3 loop reads CASSFQDRGNTEAFF. The CDR3 coding sequence is TGCGCCAGCAGCTTCCAAGACAGGGGCAACACTGAAGCTTTCTTT.